This is a list of T cell receptor beta chains from one sample in a study of blood T cell dynamics during melanoma immunotherapy. The assay was immunoSEQ multiplex PCR, and TCRdb's table has in-frame clones only and misses some. The profile shows 10,000 to 15,000 clones, about 88% of them singletons. Sequences were derived from blood, sampled from a patient treated with checkpoint blockade. These receptors originate from a human donor with melanoma. CDR3s include the opening cysteine and the closing phenylalanine or tryptophan. The order of the fields is J gene, clone size, V gene, D gene, CDR3 DNA, CDR3 protein. A D gene is named only where the DNA matches it firmly. Size is omitted from some rows. Given values are once, few, many or a class for expanded clones.

>TRBJ1-4|-|TRBV6-1|-
TGTGCCAGCAGTTCGGGGGGGGCAGGCGAAAAACTGTTTTTT
CASSSGGAGEKLFF
>TRBJ2-5|-|TRBV27|TRBD2
TGTGCCAGCAGTTTATCTGGGCTAGCGGGAAACCTGTACCAAGAGACCCAGTACTTC
CASSLSGLAGNLYQETQYF
>TRBJ1-5|-|TRBV5-1|-
TGCGCCAGCAGCCCTGGGCAGGGCAATCAGCCCCAGCATTTT
CASSPGQGNQPQHF
>TRBJ2-2|once|TRBV11-3|TRBD2
TGTGCCAGCAGCTTAAGTCTTAGTAGCGGGAGTAAGGACGGGGAGCTGTTTTTT
CASSLSLSSGSKDGELFF
>TRBJ2-7|-|TRBV4-3|-
TGCGCCAGCAGCAGAAGGCTAGCATCCGAGCAGTACTTC
CASSRRLASEQYF
>TRBJ1-4|-|TRBV2|TRBD1
TGTGCCAGCATTGCAGACAGGGCAACACGTGGTGAAAAACTGTTTTTT
CASIADRATRGEKLFF
>TRBJ2-7|-|TRBV28|TRBD1
TGTGCCAGCAGTCCACGGACAGGGGGCATGCGTTACGAGCAGTACTTC
CASSPRTGGMRYEQYF
>TRBJ1-2|few|TRBV29-1|-
TGCAGCACGGGGGACATACAACTCTTC
CSTGDIQLF
>TRBJ2-3|-|TRBV10-2|-
TGCGCCAGCAGTACAACAGATACGCAGTATTTT
CASSTTDTQYF
>TRBJ1-1|-|TRBV5-4|-
TGTGCCAGCAGCTTGACGGCCAACACTGAAGCTTTCTTT
CASSLTANTEAFF
>TRBJ1-5|-|TRBV7-2|-
TGTGCCAGCAGCTTGATTACGGGACAAAATCAGCCCCAGCATTTT
CASSLITGQNQPQHF
>TRBJ2-1|-|TRBV7-6|TRBD1
TGTGCCAGCAGCAAGGGACAGTACAATGAGCAGTTCTTC
CASSKGQYNEQFF
>TRBJ2-7|-|TRBV7-6|-
TGTGCCAGCAGCTTAGATCTAGCCAGCGAGCAGTACTTC
CASSLDLASEQYF
>TRBJ1-2|few|TRBV6-5|-
TGTGCCAGCACCCAACGACTGGAAGATGGCTACACCTTC
CASTQRLEDGYTF
>TRBJ2-7|-|TRBV7-3|-
TGTGCCAGCAGCCAACGGCAGTTAAGACGCACCTACGAGCAGTACTTC
CASSQRQLRRTYEQYF
>TRBJ1-5|-|TRBV30|TRBD1
TGTGCCTGGAGTGTAGGGACAGGGGGTCAGCCCCAGCATTTT
CAWSVGTGGQPQHF
>TRBJ2-5|-|TRBV30|-
TGTGCCTGGAGCGGACCCCGGGAGACCCAGTACTTC
CAWSGPRETQYF